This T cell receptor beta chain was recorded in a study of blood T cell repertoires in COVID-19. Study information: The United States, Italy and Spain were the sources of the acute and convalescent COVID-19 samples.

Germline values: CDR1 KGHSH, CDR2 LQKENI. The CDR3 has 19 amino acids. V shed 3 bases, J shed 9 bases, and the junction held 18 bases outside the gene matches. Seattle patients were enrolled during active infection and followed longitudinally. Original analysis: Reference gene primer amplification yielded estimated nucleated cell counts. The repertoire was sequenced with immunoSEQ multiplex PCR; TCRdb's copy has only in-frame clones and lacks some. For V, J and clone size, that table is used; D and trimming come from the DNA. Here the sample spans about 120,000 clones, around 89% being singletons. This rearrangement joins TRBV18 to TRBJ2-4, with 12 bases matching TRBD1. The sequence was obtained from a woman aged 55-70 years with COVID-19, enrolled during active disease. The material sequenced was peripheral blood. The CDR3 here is CASSPARDRGLGGPGIQYF. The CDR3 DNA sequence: TGTGCCAGCTCACCCGCCCGGGACAGGGGGCTTGGGGGCCCGGGCATTCAGTACTTC. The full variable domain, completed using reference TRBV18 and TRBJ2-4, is NAGVMQNPRHLVRRRGQEARLRCSPMKGHSHVYWYRQLPEEGLKFMVYLQKENIIDESGMPKERFSAEFPKEGPSILRIQQVVRGDSAAYFCASSPARDRGLGGPGIQYFGAGTRLSVL.